This record covers a single T cell receptor (beta chain). Documented treatment: roughly 20 received Ad26.COV2.S at low or high dose, single or two shots; a few received placebo; per-sample allocation not given. The samples were gathered on day 63 after the first injection of vaccine or placebo. Clones were read by immunoSEQ multiplex PCR, and TCRdb kept only the in-frame ones, dropping some. The table lists under 600,000 clones, nearly 90% of them singletons. The entry originates in a study of Ad26.COV2.S vaccination and SARS-CoV-2 variants. V shed 0 bases, J shed 5 bases, and the junction held 5 bases outside the gene matches. This CDR3 spans 17 amino acids. The germline CDR1 and CDR2 sequences are MNHEY and SVGEGT.

The rearrangement uses TRBV6-2 or TRBV6-3 and TRBJ2-2, with TRBD1 identical over 11 bases. The TCR was taken from a person between 18 and 60 years old who received the Ad26.COV2.S COVID-19 vaccine or a placebo. Sequenced material: peripheral blood, taken in a trial of Ad26.COV2.S vaccine versus placebo. The CDR3 nucleotides are TGTGCCAGCAGTTACTCTCAGGGACAGGGGGTAACCGGGGAGCTGTTTTTT. Protein sequence: CASSYSQGQGVTGELFF.